This TCR beta chain was identified in a study of blood T cell repertoires in COVID-19. Study-level information: Donors in the United States, Italy and Spain gave samples during acute or convalescent COVID-19. Sources were T cells, B-cell-depleted T cells, or PBMCs; the material itself was cDNA or gDNA.

Original handling: For nucleated cells, counts were estimated from reference gene primer amplification. The protocol was immunoSEQ multiplex PCR, while the TCRdb copy is restricted to in-frame clones and leaves out a portion. D and trimming were read from the DNA, whereas the V and J calls and clone size are those reported in that table. The sample holds about 63,000 clones, roughly 74% seen once. V lost 5 bases and J lost 0, with 9 bases in between. Germline-derived CDR1 and CDR2 are SGHTA and FQGTGA. The CDR3 totals 14 residues. This clone occurred a few times. Sequences were obtained from peripheral blood. The clonotype was recovered from a woman of 80 years or more with acute or convalescent COVID-19. The chain is built from TRBV7-3 and TRBJ2-3; perhaps TRBD2 as D (5 bases). CDR3 amino acids: CASSKLGSTDTQYF. The CDR3, as DNA: TGTGCCAGCAGCAAACTAGGGAGCACAGATACGCAGTATTTT.